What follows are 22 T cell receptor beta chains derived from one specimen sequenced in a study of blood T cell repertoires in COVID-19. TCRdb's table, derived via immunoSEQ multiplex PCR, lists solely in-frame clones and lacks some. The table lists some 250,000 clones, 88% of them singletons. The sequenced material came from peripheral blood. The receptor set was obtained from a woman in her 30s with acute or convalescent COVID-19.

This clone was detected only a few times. DNA of the CDR3: TGTGCCTGGAGTCTTTCACCGGGACAGGCGGACTACGAGCAGTACTTC. It specifies CAWSLSPGQADYEQYF. This sequence joins TRBV30 and TRBJ2-7; 8 bases match TRBD1. The J segment lost 3 bases and the V segment lost 2 bases, leaving 12 bases of the junction unmatched. This CDR3 comprises 16 residues. Germline V lookup: CDR1 GTSNPN, CDR2 SVGIG (reference sequence). Full variable domain (missing parts from reference TRBV30 and TRBJ2-7): SQTIHQWPATLVQPVGSPLSLECTVEGTSNPNLYWYRQAAGRGLQLLFYSVGIGQISSEVPQNLSASRPQDRQFILSSKKLLLSDSGFYLCAWSLSPGQADYEQYFGPGTRLTVT.

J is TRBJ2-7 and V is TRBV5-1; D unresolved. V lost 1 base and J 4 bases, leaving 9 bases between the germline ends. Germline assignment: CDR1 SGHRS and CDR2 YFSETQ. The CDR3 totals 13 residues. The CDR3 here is CASSLTTQYEQYF. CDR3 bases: TGCGCCAGCAGCTTGACAACCCAGTACGAGCAGTACTTC. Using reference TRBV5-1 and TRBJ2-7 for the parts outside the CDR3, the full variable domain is KAGVTQTPRYLIKTRGQQVTLSCSPISGHRSVSWYQQTPGQGLQFLFEYFSETQRNKGNFPGRFSGRQFSNSRSEMNVSTLELGDSALYLCASSLTTQYEQYFGPGTRLTVT.

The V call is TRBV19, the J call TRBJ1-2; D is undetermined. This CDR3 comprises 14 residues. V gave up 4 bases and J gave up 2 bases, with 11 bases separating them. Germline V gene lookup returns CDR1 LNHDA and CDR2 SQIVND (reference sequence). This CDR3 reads CASSKDWRNYGYTF. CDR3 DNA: TGTGCCAGTAGTAAGGACTGGAGAAACTATGGCTACACCTTC. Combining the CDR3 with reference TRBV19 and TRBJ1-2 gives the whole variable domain DGGITQSPKYLFRKEGQNVTLSCEQNLNHDAMYWYRQDPGQGLRLIYYSQIVNDFQKGDIAEGYSVSREKKESFPLTVTSAQKNPTAFYLCASSKDWRNYGYTFGSGTRLTVV.

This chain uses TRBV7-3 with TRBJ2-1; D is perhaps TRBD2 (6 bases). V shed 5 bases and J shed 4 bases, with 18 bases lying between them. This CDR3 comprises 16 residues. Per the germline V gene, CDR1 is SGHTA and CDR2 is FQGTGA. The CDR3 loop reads CASSLTAGLRYNEQFF. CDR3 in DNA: TGTGCCAGCAGCCTGACTGCCGGACTAAGATACAATGAGCAGTTCTTC.

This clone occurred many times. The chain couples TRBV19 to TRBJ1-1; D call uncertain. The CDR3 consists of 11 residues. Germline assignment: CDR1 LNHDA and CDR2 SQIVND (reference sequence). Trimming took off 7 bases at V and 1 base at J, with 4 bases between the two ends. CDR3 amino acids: CASTRNTEAFF. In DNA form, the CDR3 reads TGTGCCAGTACTAGGAACACTGAAGCTTTCTTT.

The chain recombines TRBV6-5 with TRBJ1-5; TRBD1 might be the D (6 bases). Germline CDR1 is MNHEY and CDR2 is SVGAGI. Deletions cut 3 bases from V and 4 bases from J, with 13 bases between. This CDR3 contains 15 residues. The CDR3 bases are TGTGCCAGCAGTTATATGGGGGCGGCAAATCAGCCCCAGCATTTT. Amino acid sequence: CASSYMGAANQPQHF.

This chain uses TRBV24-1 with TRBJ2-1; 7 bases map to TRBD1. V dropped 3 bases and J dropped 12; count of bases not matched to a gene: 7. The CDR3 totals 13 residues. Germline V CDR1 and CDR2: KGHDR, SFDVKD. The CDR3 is CATSDPQRGRQFF. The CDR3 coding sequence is TGTGCCACCAGTGATCCGCAGAGGGGGCGGCAGTTCTTC.

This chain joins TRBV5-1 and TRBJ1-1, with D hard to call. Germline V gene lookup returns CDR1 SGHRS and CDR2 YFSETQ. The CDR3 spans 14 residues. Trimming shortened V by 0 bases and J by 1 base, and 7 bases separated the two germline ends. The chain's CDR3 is CASSLATGNTEAFF. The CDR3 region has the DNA TGCGCCAGCAGCTTGGCCACGGGGAACACTGAAGCTTTCTTT.

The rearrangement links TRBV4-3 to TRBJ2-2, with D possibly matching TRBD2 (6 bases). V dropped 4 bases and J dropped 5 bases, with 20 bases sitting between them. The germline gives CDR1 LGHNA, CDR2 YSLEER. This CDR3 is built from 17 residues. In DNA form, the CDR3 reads TGCGCCAGCAGCCCCCAATTTTGGGGGGATGAGACCGGGGAGCTGTTTTTT. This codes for CASSPQFWGDETGELFF.

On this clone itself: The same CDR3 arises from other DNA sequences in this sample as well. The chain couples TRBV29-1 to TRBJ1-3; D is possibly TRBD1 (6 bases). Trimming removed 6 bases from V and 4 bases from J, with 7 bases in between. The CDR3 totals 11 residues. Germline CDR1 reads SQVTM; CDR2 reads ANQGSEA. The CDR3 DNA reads TGCAGCGTGGGGACAGGAAACACCATATATTTT. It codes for CSVGTGNTIYF.

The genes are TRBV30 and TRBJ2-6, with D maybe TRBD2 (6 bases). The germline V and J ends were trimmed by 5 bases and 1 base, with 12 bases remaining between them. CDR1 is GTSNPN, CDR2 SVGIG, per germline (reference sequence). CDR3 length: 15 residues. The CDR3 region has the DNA TGTGCCTGGGATCTGGGGACTTCTGGGGCCAACGTCCTGACTTTC. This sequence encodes CAWDLGTSGANVLTF.

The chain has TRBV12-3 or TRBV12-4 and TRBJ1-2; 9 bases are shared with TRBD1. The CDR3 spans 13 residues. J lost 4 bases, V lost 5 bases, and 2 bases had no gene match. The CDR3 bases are TGTGCCAGCAGTAGGGACAGGGTCTATGGCTACACCTTC. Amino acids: CASSRDRVYGYTF.

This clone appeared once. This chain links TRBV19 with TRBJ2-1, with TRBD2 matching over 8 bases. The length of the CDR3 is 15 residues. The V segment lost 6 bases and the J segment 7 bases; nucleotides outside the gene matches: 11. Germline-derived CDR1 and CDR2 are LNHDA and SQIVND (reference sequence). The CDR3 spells CASSTPGTRGNEQFF. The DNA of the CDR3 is TGTGCCAGTAGCACCCCCGGGACTAGGGGTAATGAGCAGTTCTTC.

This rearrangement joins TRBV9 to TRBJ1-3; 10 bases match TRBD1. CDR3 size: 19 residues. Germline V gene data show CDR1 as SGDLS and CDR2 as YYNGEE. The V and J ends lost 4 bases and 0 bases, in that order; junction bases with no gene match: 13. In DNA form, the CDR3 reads TGTGCCAGCAGCCTAGAAGGCGGGACAGGGGTTCGCTCTGGAAACACCATATATTTT. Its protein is CASSLEGGTGVRSGNTIYF.

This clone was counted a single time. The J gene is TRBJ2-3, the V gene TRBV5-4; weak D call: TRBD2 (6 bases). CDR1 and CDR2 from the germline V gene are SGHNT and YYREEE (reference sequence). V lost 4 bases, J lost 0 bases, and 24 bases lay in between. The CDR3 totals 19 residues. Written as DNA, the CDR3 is TGTGCCAGCAGCCCGAATCAACATTTAGCGGACCGAAGCACAGATACGCAGTATTTT. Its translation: CASSPNQHLADRSTDTQYF.

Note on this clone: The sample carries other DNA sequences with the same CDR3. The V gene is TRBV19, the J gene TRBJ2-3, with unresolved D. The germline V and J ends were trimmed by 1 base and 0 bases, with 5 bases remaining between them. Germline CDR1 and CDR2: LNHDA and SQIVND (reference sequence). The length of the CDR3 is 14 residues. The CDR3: CASSIGASTDTQYF. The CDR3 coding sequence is TGTGCCAGTAGTATAGGGGCGAGCACAGATACGCAGTATTTT.

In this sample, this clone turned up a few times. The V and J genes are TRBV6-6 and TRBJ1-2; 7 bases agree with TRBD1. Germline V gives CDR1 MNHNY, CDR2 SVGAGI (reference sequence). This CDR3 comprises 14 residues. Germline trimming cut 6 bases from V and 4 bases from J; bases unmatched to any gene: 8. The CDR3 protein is CASRQSGQIYGYTF. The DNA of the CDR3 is TGTGCCAGCAGACAGTCGGGACAGATCTATGGCTACACCTTC.

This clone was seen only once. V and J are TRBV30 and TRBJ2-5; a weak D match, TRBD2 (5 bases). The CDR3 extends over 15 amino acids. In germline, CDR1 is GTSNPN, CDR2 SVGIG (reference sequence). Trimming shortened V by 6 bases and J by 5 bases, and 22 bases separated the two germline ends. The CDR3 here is CACVLGRVYGETQYF. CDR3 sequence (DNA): TGTGCCTGCGTTTTAGGGAGAGTGTACGGCGAGACCCAGTACTTC.

The CDR3 protein is CAWSTGSRSGNTIYF. In DNA form, the CDR3 reads TGTGCCTGGAGTACAGGGTCCCGCTCTGGAAACACCATATATTTT. The chain combines TRBV30 with TRBJ1-3, with D perhaps matching TRBD1 (6 bases). The CDR3 has 15 amino acids. CDR1 and CDR2 (germline): GTSNPN, SVGIG (reference sequence). V shed 2 bases and J shed 0 bases, with 11 bases lying between them.

Here the CDR3 reads CASSPGTVNEQFF. CDR3 in DNA: TGTGCCAGCAGCCCGGGGACAGTCAATGAGCAGTTCTTC. The chain joins TRBV5-4 to TRBJ2-1; TRBD1 matches at 7 bases. The CDR3 length is 13 residues. The V gene's germline CDR1 is SGHNT and CDR2 YYREEE (reference sequence). J lost 6 bases, V lost 4 bases, and 4 bases had no gene match.

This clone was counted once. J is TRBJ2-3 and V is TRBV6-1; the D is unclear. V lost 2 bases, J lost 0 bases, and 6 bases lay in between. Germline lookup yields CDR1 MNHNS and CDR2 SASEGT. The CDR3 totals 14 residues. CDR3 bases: TGTGCCAGCAGTGAATCAGTGAGCACAGATACGCAGTATTTT. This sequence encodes CASSESVSTDTQYF.

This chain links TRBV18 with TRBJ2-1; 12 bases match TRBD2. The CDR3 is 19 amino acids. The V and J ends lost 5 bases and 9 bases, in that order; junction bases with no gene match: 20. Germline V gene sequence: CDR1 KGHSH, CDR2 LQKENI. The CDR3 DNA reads TGTGCCAGCTCATCCTTGACTAGCGGGAGTAGGGGCCAGGCAAGTGAGCAGTTCTTC. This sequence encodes CASSSLTSGSRGQASEQFF.